Listed below are T cell receptor beta chains from one sample, sequenced in a study of T cell responses to AZD1222 COVID-19 vaccine. TCRdb keeps only in-frame clones here, not all; method: immunoSEQ multiplex PCR. The sample contains over 110,000 clones, almost 90% of which appear only once. This sample comprised peripheral blood, obtained 28 days after the second AZD1222 dose. These receptors were obtained from an adult who received the AZD1222 COVID-19 vaccine. Both conserved end residues are part of each CDR3. Each record gives: V gene, D gene, J gene, clone size, CDR3 protein, CDR3 DNA. A D gene is named only where the DNA matches it firmly. The size field is filled for only some rows; it gives once, few, many or a size class.

>TRBV28|TRBD1|TRBJ2-7|-
CASRAGTGGTYEQYF
TGTGCCAGCAGGGCCGGGACAGGGGGAACGTACGAGCAGTACTTC
>TRBV6-5|TRBD1|TRBJ1-2|-
CASSPLTGTGGYTF
TGTGCCAGCAGTCCCCTGACAGGGACGGGGGGCTACACCTTC
>TRBV7-3|-|TRBJ1-2|-
CASSLRDGSYGYTF
TGTGCCAGCAGCTTAAGGGACGGGAGCTATGGCTACACCTTC
>TRBV5-1|-|TRBJ2-3|-
CASSALEVDDTDTQYF
TGCGCCAGCAGCGCCTTGGAGGTGGACGACACAGATACGCAGTATTTT
>TRBV5-5|TRBD1|TRBJ1-6|-
CASSWGDRGASYNSPLHF
TGTGCCAGCAGCTGGGGAGACAGGGGAGCCTCCTATAATTCACCCCTCCACTTT
>TRBV18|-|TRBJ2-1|-
CASSPLQGTEQFF
TGTGCCAGCTCACCACTCCAGGGCACTGAGCAGTTCTTC
>TRBV6-5|TRBD1|TRBJ1-1|-
CASKPGQGIGTEAFF
TGTGCCAGCAAACCCGGACAGGGGATCGGCACTGAAGCTTTCTTT
>TRBV6-1|-|TRBJ2-1|-
CASSERGSYNEQFF
TGTGCCAGCAGTGAACGGGGCTCCTACAATGAGCAGTTCTTC
>TRBV24-1|-|TRBJ1-2|-
CATSDQHAGTVYGYTF
TGTGCCACCAGTGATCAACATGCCGGGACCGTCTATGGCTACACCTTC
>TRBV30|-|TRBJ2-6|-
CALGGSGANVLTF
TGTGCTTTAGGCGGTTCTGGGGCCAACGTCCTGACTTTC
>TRBV19|-|TRBJ2-1|-
CASSPGLGTDEQFF
TGTGCCAGTAGTCCCGGTTTGGGGACCGATGAGCAGTTCTTC
>TRBV9|-|TRBJ1-1|-
CASSLLGGSLNTEAFF
TGTGCCAGCAGCCTCCTGGGGGGGTCCCTGAACACTGAAGCTTTCTTT
>TRBV10-1|-|TRBJ2-1|-
CASSGLSREQFF
TGCGCCAGCAGTGGATTGTCCCGTGAGCAGTTCTTC
>TRBV4-1|-|TRBJ1-4|few
CASSQDWGGAEEKLFF
TGCGCCAGCAGCCAAGATTGGGGGGGCGCGGAGGAAAAACTGTTTTTT
>TRBV6-6|TRBD1|TRBJ1-1|-
CASTQGQGRRAFF
TGTGCCAGCACCCAGGGACAGGGCCGGAGGGCTTTCTTT
>TRBV11-2|-|TRBJ2-7|-
CASSRGAEQYF
TGTGCCAGCAGCAGGGGAGCGGAGCAGTACTTC